A single T cell receptor beta chain is shown here with its context. V dropped 4 bases and J dropped 2 bases, with 13 bases sitting between them. Per germline, CDR1 MNHEY and CDR2 SVGAGI. CDR3 size: 15 residues. TCRdb keeps only in-frame clones here, not all; method: immunoSEQ multiplex PCR. The sample contains roughly 9,300 clones, roughly 91% of which appear only once. The sample is drawn from a study of T cell clonotyping in hematopoietic cell transplantation. Study-level background: Cytoreduction preceded collection of pretransplant recipient samples.

Specified time point: recipient sample about 28 days before transplant, after cytoreduction. Recipients were bled about 28 days pretransplant and at posttransplant days 30, 100, 180. This chain joins TRBV6-5 and TRBJ2-3; tentatively, D is TRBD1 or TRBD2 (5 bases each). The receptor comes from a woman aged 45-59 years with chronic myeloid leukemia. Some clones in this sample may be carry-over from other donors' samples. Sequencing was performed on peripheral blood mononuclear cells, taken before stem cell transplant. The CDR3 bases are TGTGCCAGCAGTTGGCAGGGACGGACCACAGATACGCAGTATTTT. It yields the protein CASSWQGRTTDTQYF.